This TCR beta chain was recorded in a study of molecular identifiers for immune sequencing clone quantification. This clonotype has at least ten counts. The CDR3 totals 13 residues. V trimming: 7 bases; J trimming: 11 bases; junction bases outside the gene matches: 3. Germline-derived CDR1 and CDR2 are MNHEY and SVGAGI. One entry per CDR3 protein, called by TCRdb with MiXCR from the PCR reads. This table holds approximately 680,000 distinct CDR3 sequences, around 25% found once. The receptor was isolated from a human donor in good health. Some libraries in this study had Jurkat cell RNA spiked in. The chain links TRBV6-5 to TRBJ2-6; 12 nucleotides match TRBD1. Sequencing was performed on naive CD8+ T cells from blood, with Jurkat cell RNA spiked in. Subset noted: FACS-sorted CD8+CD4-CCR7+CD45RA+ naive T cells. As DNA, the CDR3 is TGTGCCAGCAAGGGGACAGGGGGCGACGTCCTGACTTTC. It encodes CASKGTGGDVLTF.